These T cell receptor beta chains were read from a single sample in a study of T cells in narcolepsy. The protocol was immunoSEQ multiplex PCR, while the TCRdb copy is restricted to in-frame clones and leaves out a portion. The data show about 15,000 clones, 65% to 90% seen once. Material for sequencing was memory (CD45RA-) CD4+ T cells from blood. The receptors come from a human donor in good health. Both conserved end residues are trimmed from each CDR3. The order of the fields is V gene, J gene, CDR3 protein.

V gene: TRBV19; J gene: TRBJ2-7; CDR3 protein: ASSLPGPYEQY
V gene: TRBV2; J gene: TRBJ2-3; CDR3 protein: ASRPPVPGGTQY
V gene: TRBV25-1; J gene: TRBJ2-5; CDR3 protein: ASSAGQDGTQY
V gene: TRBV7-2; J gene: TRBJ2-7; CDR3 protein: ASSFLAGEIYEQY
V gene: TRBV9; J gene: TRBJ1-1; CDR3 protein: ASSVGGRTEAF
V gene: TRBV5-5; J gene: TRBJ1-2; CDR3 protein: ASSINNRGHGYT
V gene: TRBV11-2; J gene: TRBJ2-7; CDR3 protein: ASSFSGGATYEQY
V gene: TRBV2; J gene: TRBJ2-1; CDR3 protein: ASGDRVNEQF
V gene: TRBV5-1; J gene: TRBJ2-7; CDR3 protein: ASSLASGGAGLEQY
V gene: TRBV11-3; J gene: TRBJ2-5; CDR3 protein: ASSLVYAWTRGFQETQY
V gene: TRBV29-1; J gene: TRBJ2-1; CDR3 protein: SAWDNEQF
V gene: TRBV2; J gene: TRBJ2-1; CDR3 protein: ASLETGYNEQF
V gene: TRBV6-5; J gene: TRBJ1-2; CDR3 protein: ASSDRGPPYGYT
V gene: TRBV30; J gene: TRBJ2-1; CDR3 protein: AWSVRTSLQGNEQF
V gene: TRBV5-1; J gene: TRBJ1-2; CDR3 protein: ASSLDRGPVAGYT
V gene: TRBV5-4; J gene: TRBJ2-1; CDR3 protein: ASSLGGLTYNEQF
V gene: TRBV18; J gene: TRBJ1-1; CDR3 protein: ASSPNRALYEAF
V gene: TRBV7-9; J gene: TRBJ2-1; CDR3 protein: ASSLRGSGTSDNEQF
V gene: TRBV25-1; J gene: TRBJ2-3; CDR3 protein: ASSEYSGSGSTDTQY
V gene: TRBV7-9; J gene: TRBJ1-2; CDR3 protein: ASRPASPPGTGGDGYT
V gene: TRBV5-1; J gene: TRBJ2-5; CDR3 protein: ASSTGLQETQY
V gene: TRBV11-3; J gene: TRBJ2-2; CDR3 protein: ASSLDGTGELF
V gene: TRBV5-1; J gene: TRBJ2-3; CDR3 protein: ASSLGRTDTQY
V gene: TRBV6-1; J gene: TRBJ1-2; CDR3 protein: ASSGGSIYGYT
V gene: TRBV6-1; J gene: TRBJ2-5; CDR3 protein: ASSEFSSGETQY
V gene: TRBV10-3; J gene: TRBJ1-5; CDR3 protein: AISDRVVLNQPQH